What follows are 2 T cell receptor beta chains derived from one specimen sequenced in a study of OX40 agonist ivuxolimab in advanced cancers. Here immunoSEQ multiplex PCR was the method, and the copy in TCRdb shows in-frame clones only, minus some. The sample has around 30,000 clones, approximately 82% seen once. The sequencing used CD4+ or CD8+ T cells sorted from blood, collected in a trial of the OX40 agonist ivuxolimab. The receptors here all came from an adult with an advanced solid tumor such as melanoma, head and neck, liver or kidney cancer.

The rearrangement joins TRBV7-3 to TRBJ1-2; TRBD1 matches 10 bases. CDR1 and CDR2 from the germline V gene are SGHTA and FQGTGA. The length of the CDR3 is 14 residues. V trimming: 4 bases; J trimming: 8 bases; junction bases outside the gene matches: 7. The CDR3 protein is CASSSGTGDGGYTF. In nucleotides, the CDR3 is TGTGCCAGCAGCTCCGGGACAGGGGATGGAGGCTACACCTTC.

This clone is a singleton in its sample. CDR3 coding DNA: TGTGCCAGCAGCTTTCAGGGGGTTGGGCAAGCTTTCTTT. Protein product: CASSFQGVGQAFF. The chain combines TRBV7-2 with TRBJ1-1; 7 nucleotides align to TRBD1. V was pared by 3 bases and J by 9 bases, with 7 bases of the junction left unmatched. CDR1 and CDR2 from the germline V gene are SGHTA and FQGNSA. CDR3 length: 13 residues.